The 13 T cell receptor beta chains given below trace back to one sample, sequenced in a study of blood T cell repertoires in COVID-19. Produced via immunoSEQ multiplex PCR; TCRdb's table is partial and in-frame only. The sample lists approximately 170,000 clones, around 83% occurring once. The sequencing input was peripheral blood. Receptor source: a woman in her sixties or seventies who had recovered from COVID-19.

The chain has TRBV2 and TRBJ2-3; 9 bases agree with TRBD2. CDR3 size: 15 residues. The junction had 6 bases not matched to a gene; V was cut back by 8 bases and J by 0 bases. Germline V CDR1 and CDR2: SNHLY, FYNNEI. CDR3 nucleotide sequence: TGTGCCAGCGTGGGACTAGCCCCCAGCACAGATACGCAGTATTTT. Amino acid sequence: CASVGLAPSTDTQYF.

The rearrangement links TRBV3-1 (or the pseudogene TRBV3-2) to TRBJ2-2; D is possibly TRBD2 (5 bases). V was shortened by 5 bases and J by 1 base, with 17 bases between the two germline ends. The CDR3 consists of 17 residues. From germline, CDR1 is LGHDT and CDR2 YNNKEL (reference sequence). The CDR3: CASSSLTRAWNTGELFF. In nucleotides, the CDR3 is TGTGCCAGCAGCTCCCTTACTAGAGCCTGGAACACCGGGGAGCTGTTTTTT.

The gene calls are TRBV24-1 and TRBJ2-3, with 10 positions matching TRBD2. The CDR3 totals 16 residues. The trim removed 9 bases at V and 3 bases at J, leaving 11 bases unmatched. Germline CDR1 reads KGHDR; CDR2 reads SFDVKD. The CDR3 DNA is TGTGCCACCCCAAACCACCATAGCGGGAGGACAGATACGCAGTATTTT. The encoded protein is CATPNHHSGRTDTQYF.

The chain recombines TRBV7-2 with TRBJ2-7; TRBD2 matches at 9 bases. CDR1 is SGHTA and CDR2 is FQGNSA in the germline V gene. The CDR3 length is 15 residues. The junction had 9 bases not matched to a gene; V was cut back by 5 bases and J by 4 bases. CDR3 in amino acids: CASSPRTSADYEQYF. CDR3 DNA sequence: TGTGCCAGCAGCCCGCGGACTAGCGCCGATTACGAGCAGTACTTC. Based on the CDR3 plus reference TRBV7-2 and TRBJ2-7, the full variable domain is GAGVSQSPSNKVTEKGKDVELRCDPISGHTALYWYRQSLGQGLEFLIYFQGNSAPDKSGLPSDRFSAERTGGSVSTLTIQRTQQEDSAVYLCASSPRTSADYEQYFGPGTRLTVT.

The V gene is TRBV6-2 or TRBV6-3, the J gene TRBJ2-2, with 7 bases aligning to TRBD2. Germline CDR1 and CDR2: MNHEY and SVGEGT. The CDR3 spans 16 residues. Unmatched junction bases numbered 13, after V lost 5 bases and J lost 7 bases. The CDR3 region is CASSTRAGRFGGELFF. CDR3 DNA sequence: TGTGCCAGCAGTACTAGAGCGGGACGTTTTGGCGGGGAGCTGTTTTTT.

This clone was seen a handful of times. The chain uses TRBV12-3 or TRBV12-4 and TRBJ2-1, with 8 bases lining up with TRBD1. The CDR3 spans 13 residues. The V gene end was trimmed by 8 bases and the J gene end by 6 bases; junction bases not matched to a gene: 6. CDR3 in amino acids: CASGRQGINEQFF. The CDR3 nucleotides are TGTGCCAGCGGGAGACAGGGGATCAATGAGCAGTTCTTC.

V and J are TRBV6-5 and TRBJ1-2, with 7 bases aligning to TRBD1. Germline trimming cut 2 bases from V and 8 bases from J; bases unmatched to any gene: 14. The CDR3 extends over 16 amino acids. Germline CDR1 and CDR2: MNHEY and SVGAGI. In DNA, the CDR3 is TGTGCCAGCAGTTACGTGGGGGGCGGACAGGCGGGAGGCTACACCTTC. Translation: CASSYVGGGQAGGYTF.

The chain recombines TRBV10-3 with TRBJ2-7; unclear D gene. The CDR3 totals 17 residues. Germline V gives CDR1 ENHRY, CDR2 SYGVKD. The V end was cut by 10 bases, the J end by 0 bases, with 25 bases between. The CDR3 protein is CATNPRGEPINSYEQYF. Here the CDR3 DNA reads TGTGCCACAAACCCGCGCGGCGAACCGATTAACTCCTACGAGCAGTACTTC.

This chain uses TRBV6-5 with TRBJ1-1; D gene uncertain. CDR3 length: 13 residues. Germline-derived CDR1 and CDR2 are MNHEY and SVGAGI. V dropped 5 bases and J dropped 5 bases, with 12 bases sitting between them. This CDR3 is CASSRGIGTEAFF. The DNA for the CDR3 is TGTGCCAGCAGTCGCGGGATCGGTACTGAAGCTTTCTTT.

The chain combines TRBV5-1 with TRBJ2-1; a possible D gene is TRBD2 (7 bases). This CDR3 is 16 amino acids long. CDR1 SGHRS and CDR2 YFSETQ come from the germline V gene. Deletions cut 4 bases from V and 1 base from J, with 15 bases between. CDR3 protein: CASSGGGARSYNEQFF. The CDR3 DNA sequence: TGCGCCAGCAGCGGAGGGGGGGCGCGGTCCTACAATGAGCAGTTCTTC.

V is TRBV5-5 and J is TRBJ2-3; 8 bases match TRBD2. J gave up 4 bases and V 4 bases, and 8 bases lay outside the gene matches. Per the germline V gene, CDR1 is SGHKS and CDR2 is YYEKEE (reference sequence). This CDR3 comprises 15 residues. The CDR3 here is CASSPTSGGSDTQYF. The CDR3, as DNA: TGTGCCAGCAGCCCGACATCGGGGGGGTCAGATACGCAGTATTTT. Supplemented by reference TRBV5-5 and TRBJ2-3, the full variable domain reads DAGVTQSPTHLIKTRGQQVTLRCSPISGHKSVSWYQQVLGQGPQFIFQYYEKEERGRGNFPDRFSARQFPNYSSELNVNALLLGDSALYLCASSPTSGGSDTQYFGPGTRLTVL.

The gene calls are TRBV9 and TRBJ2-1; 10 positions agree with TRBD1. Germline values: CDR1 SGDLS, CDR2 YYNGEE. J gave up 4 bases and V 6 bases, and 7 bases lay outside the gene matches. This CDR3 spans 15 amino acids. The CDR3 loop reads CASNRRDRGYNEQFF. The CDR3 DNA follows: TGTGCCAGCAACCGCCGGGACAGGGGTTACAATGAGCAGTTCTTC.

This chain joins TRBV28 and TRBJ2-7; 9 bases align to TRBD1. Germline lookup yields CDR1 MDHEN and CDR2 SYDVKM. The length of the CDR3 is 15 residues. V shed 6 bases, J shed 2 bases, and the junction held 8 bases outside the gene matches. In DNA, the CDR3 is TGTGCCAGCAGCCTGACAGGGGGACTCCCCTACGAGCAGTACTTC. This encodes CASSLTGGLPYEQYF.